The 5 T cell receptor beta chains listed next were all sequenced from one sample in a study of STAT5B mutations in CD4+ large granular lymphocyte leukemia. The repertoire was sequenced with immunoSEQ multiplex PCR; TCRdb's copy has only in-frame clones and lacks some. The table has about 3,500 clones, about 85% seen once. Material for sequencing was CD4+ T cells from blood buffy coats. Source of these receptors: a human donor in good health.

This clone appeared a single time. The rearrangement joins TRBV7-9 to TRBJ2-7; 8 nucleotides align to TRBD2. V shed 5 bases, J shed 0 bases, and the junction held 9 bases outside the gene matches. CDR1 is SEHNR and CDR2 is FQNEAQ in the germline V gene (reference sequence). This CDR3 contains 16 residues. CDR3 bases: TGTGCCAGCAGCCATGCAATGCGGGAGGACTCCTACGAGCAGTACTTC. The encoded protein is CASSHAMREDSYEQYF. Filled out from reference TRBV7-9 and TRBJ2-7, the complete variable domain reads DTGVSQNPRHKITKRGQNVTFRCDPISEHNRLYWYRQTLGQGPEFLTYFQNEAQLEKSRLLSDRFSAERPKGSFSTLEIQRTEQGDSAMYLCASSHAMREDSYEQYFGPGTRLTVT.

V is TRBV27 and J is TRBJ2-7, with 7 bases identical to TRBD1. Germline lookup yields CDR1 MNHEY and CDR2 SMNVEV (reference sequence). This CDR3 comprises 14 residues. V gave up 5 bases and J gave up 0 bases; unmatched junction bases: 4. The CDR3 here is CASSGQASSYEQYF. The CDR3 DNA reads TGTGCCAGCAGTGGACAGGCGAGCTCCTACGAGCAGTACTTC.

The chain recombines TRBV9 with TRBJ2-7; the match to TRBD2 covers 7 bases. The CDR3 runs to 15 residues. CDR1 is SGDLS and CDR2 is YYNGEE in the germline V gene. V was clipped by 0 bases and J by 4 bases; unmatched bases: 7. CDR3 residues: CASSVAGGSGYEQYF. CDR3 DNA: TGTGCCAGCAGCGTAGCTGGCGGGAGCGGGTACGAGCAGTACTTC.

CDR3 loop: CASSSPGNTEAFF. The CDR3 DNA reads as TGTGCCAGCAGCTCCCCTGGAAACACTGAAGCTTTCTTT. The rearrangement joins TRBV28 to TRBJ1-1, with unresolved D. Trimming shortened V by 6 bases and J by 2 bases, and 10 bases separated the two germline ends. Germline V gives CDR1 MDHEN, CDR2 SYDVKM. This CDR3 has 13 residues. Full variable domain (missing parts from reference TRBV28 and TRBJ1-1): DVKVTQSSRYLVKRTGEKVFLECVQDMDHENMFWYRQDPGLGLRLIYFSYDVKMKEKGDIPEGYSVSREKKERFSLILESASTNQTSMYLCASSSPGNTEAFFGQGTRLTVV.

V is TRBV25-1 and J is TRBJ2-2; D is perhaps TRBD1 (5 bases). This CDR3 region has 13 residues. V gave up 7 bases and J gave up 1 base, with 7 bases separating them. Germline loops: CDR1 MGHDK, CDR2 SYGVNS. CDR3 sequence (DNA): TGTGCCAGCAATCAGGGGAACACCGGGGAGCTGTTTTTT. It codes for CASNQGNTGELFF.